The 27 T cell receptor beta chains below all came from one sample that was sequenced in a study of PD-1 blockade in classical Hodgkin lymphoma. Here immunoSEQ multiplex PCR was the method, and the copy in TCRdb shows in-frame clones only, minus some. The profile shows 20,000 to 25,000 clones, approximately 80% of them singletons. Time point specified: cycle 4 day 1 (C4D1), after five to seven weeks of nivolumab. Every single patient, without exception, relapsed after autologous stem cell transplantation, and brentuximab vedotin exposure varied. Here the sequenced sample was peripheral blood mononuclear cells (PBMCs), taken before the fourth cycle of nivolumab. These receptors were taken from a human donor with classical Hodgkin lymphoma.

This rearrangement joins TRBV29-1 to TRBJ2-3; 8 bases match TRBD1. Germline CDR1 reads SQVTM; CDR2 reads ANQGSEA. V shed 3 bases and J 3 bases; nucleotides not matched to a gene: 2. This CDR3 is built from 13 residues. CDR3 residues: CSVEGQVTDTQYF. The CDR3 bases are TGCAGCGTTGAGGGACAGGTTACAGATACGCAGTATTTT.

This sequence joins TRBV7-3 and TRBJ2-1; 14 positions match TRBD2. CDR3 length: 20 residues. With V trimmed by 4 bases and J by 8 bases, 19 bases remained unmatched. The germline V gene encodes CDR1 SGHTA and CDR2 FQGTGA. DNA for the CDR3: TGTGCCAGCAGCTACCGACTAGCGGGAGGGCCTGGGGTAGAGGGGGATGAGCAGTTCTTC. It translates to CASSYRLAGGPGVEGDEQFF.

The chain joins TRBV6-5 to TRBJ1-3, with D uncertain. The germline V gene encodes CDR1 MNHEY and CDR2 SVGAGI. Trimming stripped 6 bases from V and 0 bases from J, with 6 bases between. The CDR3 extends over 13 amino acids. CDR3 amino acids: CASSDNSGNTIYF. The CDR3 DNA reads TGTGCCAGCAGCGACAACTCTGGAAACACCATATATTTT.

The genes are TRBV4-1 and TRBJ2-2; possibly TRBD1 for D (6 bases). The CDR3 has 14 residues. V gave up 4 bases and J gave up 3 bases, with 9 bases separating them. The germline V gene has CDR1 MGHRA and CDR2 YSYEKL. CDR3 protein: CASSRNRDTGELFF. The CDR3, as DNA: TGCGCCAGCAGCCGGAACAGGGACACCGGGGAGCTGTTTTTT.

In this sample, this clone is medium-sized. This chain joins TRBV4-1 and TRBJ1-1; TRBD1 aligns across 7 bases. This CDR3 contains 14 residues. The J segment lost 1 base and the V segment lost 4 bases, leaving 3 bases of the junction unmatched. CDR1 MGHRA and CDR2 YSYEKL come from the germline V gene. The CDR3 reads CASSLGQENTEAFF. The CDR3, as DNA: TGCGCCAGCAGCCTAGGACAGGAGAACACTGAAGCTTTCTTT.

The chain employs TRBV7-8 and TRBJ2-1; D gene uncertain. V lost 2 bases and J lost 8, with 13 bases in between. Germline V gene lookup returns CDR1 SGHVS and CDR2 FQNEAQ. The CDR3 sequence is 14 residues long. CDR3 nucleotide sequence: TGTGCCAGCAGCTTAATCCGGGCCTGGGATGAGCAGTTCTTC. It specifies CASSLIRAWDEQFF.

CDR3 DNA sequence: TGTGCCTGGAGGCGTCGGGACAGGGGAAGAGGCTACACCTTC. It specifies CAWRRRDRGRGYTF. This chain connects TRBV30 to TRBJ1-2; 10 positions agree with TRBD1. The CDR3 spans 14 residues. The ends lost 3 bases at V and 8 bases at J; junction bases unmatched: 9. Germline assignment: CDR1 GTSNPN and CDR2 SVGIG (reference sequence).

The chain is built from TRBV28 and TRBJ1-2; a possible D gene is TRBD1 (5 bases). This CDR3 has 11 residues. Trimming removed 10 bases from V and 8 bases from J, with 14 bases in between. Per germline, CDR1 MDHEN and CDR2 SYDVKM. The CDR3 reads CATIQRGGYTF. In DNA, the CDR3 is TGTGCCACGATTCAACGGGGCGGCTACACCTTC.

This clone was observed a handful of times. This chain uses TRBV6-1 with TRBJ1-5; D gene uncertain. V was shortened by 6 bases and J by 3 bases, with 12 bases between the two germline ends. This CDR3 is built from 14 residues. CDR1 and CDR2 (germline): MNHNS, SASEGT. CDR3 DNA sequence: TGTGCCAGCAGGTACGACATGGACAATCAGCCCCAGCATTTT. Translating gives CASRYDMDNQPQHF.

V is TRBV11-3 and J is TRBJ1-2, with D possibly matching TRBD1 (6 bases). Germline values: CDR1 SGHNT, CDR2 YENEEA. The V end was cut by 0 bases, the J end by 2 bases, with 13 bases between. This CDR3 has 16 residues. The DNA of the CDR3 is TGTGCCAGCAGCTTAGAAGCGTGGGGGCTAAACTATGGCTACACCTTC. It translates to CASSLEAWGLNYGYTF.

The chain uses TRBV7-9 and TRBJ1-4, with TRBD1 identical over 9 bases. J lost 7 bases, V lost 5 bases, and 8 bases had no gene match. The CDR3 is made up of 15 amino acids. Germline assignment: CDR1 SEHNR and CDR2 FQNEAQ (reference sequence). This CDR3 is CASSDNRGLSEKLFF. The CDR3 coding sequence is TGTGCCAGCAGCGACAACAGGGGGCTAAGTGAAAAACTGTTTTTT.

This clone has only one observation. This chain connects TRBV2 to TRBJ2-3; TRBD2 is a possible D gene (6 bases). Germline CDR1 and CDR2: SNHLY and FYNNEI. V was trimmed by 5 bases and J by 5 bases, leaving 23 bases between them. CDR3 size: 17 residues. In DNA, the CDR3 is TGTGCCAGCAGTCTCTCTTTCATGGGACTTCTTTTAGATACGCAGTATTTT. This gives the protein CASSLSFMGLLLDTQYF.

This sequence joins TRBV4-1 and TRBJ2-7; TRBD2 agrees at 14 bases. Germline V gene data show CDR1 as MGHRA and CDR2 as YSYEKL. V lost 1 base to trimming and J lost 3 bases; unmatched junction nucleotides: 2. There are 16 residues in the CDR3. The DNA of the CDR3 is TGCGCCAGCAGCCAAGGGACTAGCGGGAGGCACTACGAGCAGTACTTC. Its protein product is CASSQGTSGRHYEQYF.

The chain combines TRBV5-1 with TRBJ2-2, with 9 bases fitting TRBD1. Looked up from germline, CDR1 is SGHRS and CDR2 is YFSETQ. This CDR3 has 15 residues. V gave up 2 bases and J gave up 8 bases; unmatched junction bases: 7. The CDR3 DNA sequence: TGCGCCAGCAGCTTTACAGGGGGCCTGAAAGGGGAGCTGTTTTTT. Translated, it gives CASSFTGGLKGELFF.

V gene TRBV7-2 combines with J gene TRBJ2-3, with 9 bases that match TRBD2. The germline V gene has CDR1 SGHTA and CDR2 FQGNSA. Trimming took 5 bases from V and 6 from J; bases not matched to a gene: 12. The CDR3 has 16 amino acids. CDR3 sequence: CASSPTLAGVYDTQYF. The CDR3 region has the DNA TGTGCCAGCAGCCCCACTTTAGCGGGAGTCTACGATACGCAGTATTTT.

This clone showed up many times. This chain joins TRBV7-2 and TRBJ1-4; D not certain. Germline V gene lookup returns CDR1 SGHTA and CDR2 FQGNSA. This CDR3 has 16 residues. V lost 5 bases, J lost 0 bases, and 13 bases lay in between. The CDR3 loop is CASSPTRATTNEKLFF. DNA for the CDR3: TGTGCCAGCAGCCCCACAAGAGCCACAACTAATGAAAAACTGTTTTTT.

The chain couples TRBV10-3 to TRBJ2-2; D is perhaps TRBD2 (5 bases). V was trimmed by 10 bases and J by 5 bases, leaving 17 bases between them. The CDR3 has 14 amino acids. Germline V gene data show CDR1 as ENHRY and CDR2 as SYGVKD. Written as DNA, the CDR3 is TGTGCCACGGAGGAAGGGTTGGGGACCGGGGAGCTGTTTTTT. Translating it yields CATEEGLGTGELFF.

This sequence joins TRBV28 and TRBJ2-7; D remains ambiguous. The germline V gene has CDR1 MDHEN and CDR2 SYDVKM. The V gene lost 4 bases and the J gene lost 5 bases, with 15 bases spanning the gap. This CDR3 has 14 amino acids. The CDR3 DNA follows: TGTGCCAGCAGTTCGGAGACGGCGTTGGACGAGCAGTACTTC. Its translation: CASSSETALDEQYF. The entire variable domain, with the rest obtained from reference TRBV28 and TRBJ2-7, is as follows: DVKVTQSSRYLVKRTGEKVFLECVQDMDHENMFWYRQDPGLGLRLIYFSYDVKMKEKGDIPEGYSVSREKKERFSLILESASTNQTSMYLCASSSETALDEQYFGPGTRLTVT.

The chain uses TRBV5-6 and TRBJ2-5, with D maybe TRBD2 (6 bases). This CDR3 is 16 amino acids long. Germline-derived CDR1 and CDR2 are SGHDT and YYEEEE. V was cut by 1 base and J by 0 bases, with 13 bases left in between. The CDR3 spells CASSLISGEYQETQYF. The CDR3, as DNA: TGTGCCAGCAGCTTGATTAGCGGAGAGTACCAAGAGACCCAGTACTTC.

The V gene is TRBV7-8, the J gene TRBJ1-4, with D tentatively TRBD1 (5 bases). Germline lookup yields CDR1 SGHVS and CDR2 FQNEAQ. The V end was cut by 7 bases, the J end by 6 bases, with 18 bases between. This CDR3 region has 15 residues. CDR3 protein: CASTISRDGDEKLFF. The CDR3 region has the DNA TGTGCCAGCACCATATCCCGGGACGGAGATGAAAAACTGTTTTTT.

This rearrangement joins TRBV11-3 to TRBJ1-4; D is unclear. V was clipped by 1 base and J by 4 bases, with 13 bases between them. The germline V gene has CDR1 SGHNT and CDR2 YENEEA. CDR3 length: 16 amino acids. CDR3 residues: CASSLVGGSGNEKLFF. The CDR3 DNA reads as TGTGCCAGCAGCTTAGTAGGAGGGAGCGGTAATGAAAAACTGTTTTTT.

The chain joins TRBV4-2 to TRBJ2-7, with a tentative D call TRBD2 (5 bases). Trimming took off 0 bases at V and 1 base at J, with 13 bases between the two ends. The CDR3 length is 16 residues. Germline-derived CDR1 and CDR2 are LGHNA and YNFKEQ. This chain's CDR3 is CASSQDAGLGSYEQYF. CDR3 nucleotide sequence: TGTGCCAGCAGCCAAGACGCGGGCCTAGGATCCTACGAGCAGTACTTC.

This clone was detected only once. The chain uses TRBV29-1 and TRBJ2-2; D not certain. Germline V CDR1 and CDR2: SQVTM, ANQGSEA. The CDR3 has 13 amino acids. Trimming cost V 3 bases and J 2 bases, with 7 bases left between them. CDR3 bases: TGCAGCGTTGAGAGATATAACACCGGGGAGCTGTTTTTT. It translates to CSVERYNTGELFF.

The rearrangement uses TRBV21-1 and TRBJ2-7. TRBV21-1 is labeled a pseudogene. CDR3 length equals 16 residues. In DNA, the CDR3 is TGTGCCAGCACCACGGGACGCTCCTCGGATTTCGGCGAGCAGTACTTC. This sequence encodes CASTTGRSSDFGEQYF.

The V and J genes are TRBV5-1 and TRBJ2-1; D unclear. The V end lost 1 base, the J end lost 5 bases, and 13 bases lay between the germline ends. The germline V gene encodes CDR1 SGHRS and CDR2 YFSETQ. The CDR3 length is 15 residues. CDR3 nucleotides: TGCGCCAGCAGCTTGTTATCTATTGGGAACAATGAGCAGTTCTTC. Its translation is CASSLLSIGNNEQFF.

The CDR3 region is CASSLAGGYGYTF. Here the CDR3 DNA reads TGTGCCAGCAGTTTAGCAGGCGGCTATGGCTACACCTTC. This rearrangement joins TRBV27 to TRBJ1-2; D unresolved. Germline V gene lookup returns CDR1 MNHEY and CDR2 SMNVEV (reference sequence). Deletions cut 2 bases from V and 4 bases from J, with 8 bases between. This CDR3 spans 13 amino acids.

V and J are TRBV19 and TRBJ1-1, with a tentative D call TRBD1 (5 bases). CDR1 is LNHDA and CDR2 is SQIVND in the germline V gene (reference sequence). V shed 2 bases and J shed 1 base, with 8 bases lying between them. The CDR3 extends over 14 amino acids. CDR3: CASSIPGGNTEAFF. DNA for the CDR3: TGTGCCAGTAGTATACCCGGGGGGAACACTGAAGCTTTCTTT.